Each of the 16 T cell receptor beta chains below was sequenced from the same sample in a study of T cells after yellow fever vaccination. TCRdb called the 5' RACE reads again in MiXCR, with one record for every CDR3 protein. Counted here are tens of thousands of distinct CDR3 sequences, around 5.5% occurring once; the ten biggest clones make up 15% to 25%. The specimen comprised PBMCs, either bulk or a sorted T-cell subset (CD4+, CD8+, memory, or dextramer-sorted; not recorded which), sampled roughly seven weeks after the first yellow fever vaccination. These receptors all stem from a man between 18 and 29 years old who received the YFV17D yellow fever vaccine.

This clonotype occurred many times. The rearrangement joins TRBV12-3 or TRBV12-4 to TRBJ1-5; D call uncertain. There are 14 residues in the CDR3. Trimming removed 6 bases at V and 1 base at J, with 10 bases between. CDR3: CASSLTASNQPQHF. Here the CDR3 DNA reads TGTGCCAGCAGCCTGACTGCGAGCAATCAGCCCCAGCATTTT.

The chain links TRBV29-1 to TRBJ2-1, with 10 bases aligning to TRBD2. This CDR3 spans 12 amino acids. The V segment lost 6 bases and the J segment 8 bases; nucleotides outside the gene matches: 4. Germline assignment: CDR1 SQVTM and CDR2 ANQGSEA. CDR3 amino acids: CSVSSGGYEQFF. The CDR3 DNA reads TGCAGCGTCTCTAGCGGGGGCTATGAGCAGTTCTTC.

A remark on this clonotype: A read error is possible here, since a much larger clone lies one base away. V usage is TRBV6-2 or TRBV6-3 and J usage is TRBJ2-1, with 7 bases identical to TRBD1. CDR3 length: 15 amino acids. The germline V gene has CDR1 MNHEY and CDR2 SVGEGT. The CDR3 nucleotides read TGTGCCAGCAGTTATTCCGACAGGGTCTACAATGCGCAGTTCTTC. Translated: CASSYSDRVYNAQFF.

This clonotype was seen ten or more times. The CDR3 region is CASSGGLVDTQYF. The CDR3 DNA is TGCGCCAGCAGCGGGGGCCTGGTTGATACGCAGTATTTT. This chain connects TRBV10-2 to TRBJ2-3; D assignment may be TRBD1 or TRBD2 (6 bases each). Looked up from germline, CDR1 is WSHSY and CDR2 is SAAADI. CDR3 length: 13 amino acids. V was cut by 6 bases and J by 6 bases, with 13 bases left in between.

This clonotype was counted at least ten times. The rearrangement joins TRBV19 to TRBJ2-2, with 7 bases fitting TRBD1. Unmatched junction bases numbered 5, after V lost 3 bases and J lost 7 bases. Germline CDR1 and CDR2: LNHDA and SQIVND (reference sequence). This CDR3 has 14 residues. The CDR3 DNA reads as TGTGCCAGTAGTATCACAGGGGTTGTCGGGGAGCTGTTTTTT. This encodes CASSITGVVGELFF.

This clonotype was detected ten times or more. V gene TRBV4-3 combines with J gene TRBJ2-6; 7 nucleotides match TRBD2. There are 16 residues in the CDR3. The V segment lost 0 bases and the J segment 2 bases; nucleotides outside the gene matches: 1. Germline V gives CDR1 LGHNA, CDR2 YSLEER. The CDR3 sequence: CASSQDGGAGANVLTF. CDR3 DNA: TGCGCCAGCAGCCAAGATGGGGGGGCTGGGGCCAACGTCCTGACTTTC.

This clonotype occurred many times. This chain links TRBV9 with TRBJ1-5; 7 bases are a match to TRBD1. There are 14 residues in the CDR3. Germline-derived CDR1 and CDR2 are SGDLS and YYNGEE. V was clipped by 4 bases and J by 1 base; unmatched bases: 2. CDR3 sequence reads: CASSSGQSNQPQHF. The CDR3 DNA is TGTGCCAGCAGCTCGGGACAGAGCAATCAGCCCCAGCATTTT.

This clonotype was seen at least ten times. CDR3 residues: CASSPRRNMLESYEQYV. CDR3 nucleotides: TGTGCCAGCAGCCCCCGACGTAATATGTTGGAGTCCTACGAGCAGTACGTC. This chain connects TRBV6-2 or TRBV6-3 to TRBJ2-7; D is unclear. With 6 bases removed from V and 1 base from J, the gap between germline ends came to 22 bases. The length of the CDR3 is 17 residues. Germline V gives CDR1 MNHEY, CDR2 SVGEGT.

In its sample, this clonotype was seen many times. The chain carries TRBV29-1 and TRBJ1-4; D not resolved. V was shortened by 7 bases and J by 6 bases, with 21 bases between the two germline ends. This CDR3 has 15 amino acids. Germline CDR1 and CDR2: SQVTM and ANQGSEA. The CDR3 reads CSAAVSGNGYEKLFF. CDR3 bases: TGCAGCGCCGCAGTTTCGGGGAACGGTTATGAAAAACTGTTTTTT.

Many counts were recorded for this clonotype. The chain carries TRBV7-9 and TRBJ2-3; 12 bases agree with TRBD2. The ends lost 1 base at V and 4 bases at J; junction bases unmatched: 3. CDR1 SEHNR and CDR2 FQNEAQ come from the germline V gene (reference sequence). This CDR3 spans 16 amino acids. Here the CDR3 reads CASSLELAGGADTQYF. CDR3 DNA: TGTGCCAGCAGCTTAGAGCTAGCGGGGGGGGCAGATACGCAGTATTTT.

This clonotype was seen repeatedly, ten times or more. The chain combines TRBV6-1 with TRBJ2-1; D could derive from TRBD1 or TRBD2 (5 bases each). The CDR3 extends over 16 amino acids. V was cut by 4 bases and J by 5 bases, with 18 bases left in between. CDR1 and CDR2 from the germline V gene are MNHNS and SASEGT. CDR3 sequence (DNA): TGTGCCAGCAGTGTCCTGACCGGGACCCGAGACAATGAGCAGTTCTTC. Protein sequence: CASSVLTGTRDNEQFF.

This clonotype was observed at least ten times. This rearrangement joins TRBV5-5 to TRBJ1-1; D ambiguous. Germline CDR1 and CDR2: SGHKS and YYEKEE (reference sequence). This CDR3 comprises 13 residues. V dropped 0 bases and J dropped 7 bases, with 10 bases sitting between them. The CDR3: CASSLEQKGEAFF. The CDR3 DNA sequence: TGTGCCAGCAGCTTGGAGCAAAAAGGTGAAGCTTTCTTT.

J is TRBJ2-6 and V is TRBV11-3; no reliable D call. In germline, CDR1 is SGHNT, CDR2 YENEEA. Trimming stripped 1 base from V and 4 bases from J, with 5 bases between. The CDR3 extends over 14 amino acids. CDR3 coding DNA: TGTGCCAGCAGCTTAGGGATGGGGGCCAACGTCCTGACTTTC. Translating gives CASSLGMGANVLTF.

By sample share, this clonotype is medium-sized. This sequence joins TRBV10-1 and TRBJ1-5, with D hard to call. Germline values: CDR1 WNHNN, CDR2 SYGVQD (reference sequence). There are 16 residues in the CDR3. Trimming pared 7 bases from V and 2 bases from J, leaving 18 bases between. The CDR3 protein is CASNSRPPEGNQPQHF. CDR3 DNA sequence: TGCGCCAGCAATTCGAGGCCCCCCGAAGGCAATCAGCCCCAGCATTTT.

This clonotype was found many times. The V gene is TRBV7-2, the J gene TRBJ1-2; D gene unclear. Trimming removed 3 bases at V and 6 bases at J, with 8 bases between. The CDR3 covers 12 residues. Germline lookup yields CDR1 SGHTA and CDR2 FQGNSA. For the CDR3, the DNA is TGTGCCAGCAGCTTGGGAGCGGATGGCTACACCTTC. Residues: CASSLGADGYTF.

This clonotype was seen repeatedly, ten times or more. The rearrangement uses TRBV24-1 and TRBJ2-3, with a weak D call TRBD2 (7 bases). Germline CDR1 reads KGHDR; CDR2 reads SFDVKD. V shed 10 bases and J shed 1 base, with 17 bases lying between them. The CDR3 has 15 residues. The CDR3 DNA is TGTGCCACTTCCGGAGGGGGGGCTGGCACAGATACGCAGTATTTT. This sequence encodes CATSGGGAGTDTQYF.